This TCR beta chain was sequenced during a study of T cell changes during pregnancy in multiple sclerosis. This CDR3 has 15 amino acids. The germline CDR1 and CDR2 sequences are SGHDN and FVKESK. With 4 bases clipped from V and 5 bases from J, the junction kept 5 bases outside the gene matches. TCRdb keeps only in-frame clones here, not all; method: immunoSEQ multiplex PCR. The sample lists some 70,000 clones; approximately 92% were seen once. The TCR comes from a female donor in good health, enrolled as a control in a pregnancy study. The specimen was CD8+ T cells from peripheral blood mononuclear cells, collected in the third trimester of pregnancy. This chain links TRBV14 with TRBJ2-1, with 10 nucleotides matching TRBD2. The CDR3 bases are TGTGCCAGCAGCCCACTAGCGGGGAGAAACAATGAGCAGTTCTTC. It translates to CASSPLAGRNNEQFF.